The sequence of this T cell receptor beta chain was determined in a study of T cells in Graves' hyperthyroidism and ophthalmopathy. Study-wide results and caveats: A median about 6.2 months before onset, the model predicted ophthalmopathy.

This clonotype has a handful of counts. What it binds is not known. Disease duration was under 3 months in the ophthalmopathy patients, who also had a Clinical Activity Score of at least 3 and a NOSPECS grade of at least 4. Using RNA transcripts as the source, TCR beta CDR3 regions were amplified. A set of HTBI primers served as the primers for a first-round RT-PCR of the TCR CDR3. TCRdb independently ran MiXCR on the multiplex PCR reads; one entry per CDR3 protein. The sample includes almost 500,000 distinct CDR3 sequences, under 25% of them seen just once. CDR3 length: 12 amino acids. Trimming removed 0 bases from V and 12 bases from J, with 12 bases in between. CDR1 and CDR2 (germline): GTSNPN, SVGIG (reference sequence).

J is TRBJ2-4 and V is TRBV30; possibly TRBD1 for D (6 bases). This clonotype was sampled from a woman in her 70s with Graves' ophthalmopathy. Material for sequencing was blood. The CDR3 spells CAWSVHSGAQYF. CDR3 coding DNA: TGTGCCTGGAGTGTACACTCAGGGGCTCAGTACTTC.